This T cell receptor beta chain originates from a study of cytomegalovirus exposure and HLA in healthy donors. Study observations and caveats: The investigators catalogued some 160 TCR beta chains as cytomegalovirus-associated.

Worth noting for this clone: Its antigen is unidentified.

The PCR made use of 60 Vbeta and 13 Jbeta primers. The assay was immunoSEQ multiplex PCR, and TCRdb's table has in-frame clones only and misses some. This sample has over 75,000 clones, with less than 75% found just once. This CDR3 is built from 15 residues. Trimming cost V 0 bases and J 0 bases; bases outside gene matches: 2. From germline, CDR1 is SGHNT and CDR2 YYREEE (reference sequence). The TCR originated in a man aged 25-40 years in good health and CMV-seronegative. V and J are TRBV5-4 and TRBJ2-7; TRBD1 aligns across 8 bases. Input material: PBMCs. The DNA for the CDR3 is TGTGCCAGCAGCTTGGGAGGGACAGGCTCCTACGAGCAGTACTTC. As protein: CASSLGGTGSYEQYF.